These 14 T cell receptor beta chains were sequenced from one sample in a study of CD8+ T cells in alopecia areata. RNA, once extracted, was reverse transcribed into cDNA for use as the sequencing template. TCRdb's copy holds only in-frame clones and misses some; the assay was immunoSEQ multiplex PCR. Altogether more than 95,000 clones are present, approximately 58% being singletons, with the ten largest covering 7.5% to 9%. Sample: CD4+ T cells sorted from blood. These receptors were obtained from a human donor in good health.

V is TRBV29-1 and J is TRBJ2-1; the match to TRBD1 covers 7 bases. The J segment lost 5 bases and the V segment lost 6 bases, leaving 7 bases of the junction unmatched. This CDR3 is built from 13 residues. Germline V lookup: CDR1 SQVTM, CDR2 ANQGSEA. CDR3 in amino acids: CSVRQGWDNEQFF. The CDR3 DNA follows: TGCAGCGTCCGACAGGGATGGGACAATGAGCAGTTCTTC.

The CDR3 DNA is TGTGCCAGCAGCTCCGACAGGGATTATGGCTACACCTTC. The encoded protein is CASSSDRDYGYTF. The J gene is TRBJ1-2, the V gene TRBV5-4; 7 positions match TRBD1. The germline CDR1 and CDR2 sequences are SGHNT and YYREEE (reference sequence). Trimming removed 3 bases from V and 5 bases from J; junction bases left unmatched: 4. The CDR3 spans 13 residues.

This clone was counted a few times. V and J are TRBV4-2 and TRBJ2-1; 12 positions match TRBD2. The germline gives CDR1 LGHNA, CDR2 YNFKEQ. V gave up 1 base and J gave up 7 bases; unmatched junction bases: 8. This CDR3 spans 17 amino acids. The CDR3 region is CASSQASSGGARNEQFF. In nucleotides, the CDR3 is TGTGCCAGCAGCCAAGCGTCTAGCGGGGGGGCGAGGAATGAGCAGTTCTTC.

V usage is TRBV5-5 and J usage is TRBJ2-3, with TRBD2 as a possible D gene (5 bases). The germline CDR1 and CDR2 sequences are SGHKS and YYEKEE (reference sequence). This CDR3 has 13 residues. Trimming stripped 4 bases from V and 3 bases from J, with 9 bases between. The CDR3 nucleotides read TGTGCCAGCAGCACGCCGGGGACAGATACGCAGTATTTT. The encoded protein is CASSTPGTDTQYF.

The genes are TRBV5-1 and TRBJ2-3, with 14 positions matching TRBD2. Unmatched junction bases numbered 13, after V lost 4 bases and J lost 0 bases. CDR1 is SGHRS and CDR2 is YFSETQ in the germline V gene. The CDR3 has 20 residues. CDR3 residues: CASSTRTSGGTPMSTDTQYF. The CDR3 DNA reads TGCGCCAGCAGCACACGGACTAGCGGGGGGACCCCGATGAGCACAGATACGCAGTATTTT.

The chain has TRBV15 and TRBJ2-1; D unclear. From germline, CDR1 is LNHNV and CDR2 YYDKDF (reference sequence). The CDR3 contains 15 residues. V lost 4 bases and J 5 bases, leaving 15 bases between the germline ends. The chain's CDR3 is CATSILRGPNNEQFF. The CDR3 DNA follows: TGTGCCACCAGCATACTTCGAGGACCCAACAATGAGCAGTTCTTC.

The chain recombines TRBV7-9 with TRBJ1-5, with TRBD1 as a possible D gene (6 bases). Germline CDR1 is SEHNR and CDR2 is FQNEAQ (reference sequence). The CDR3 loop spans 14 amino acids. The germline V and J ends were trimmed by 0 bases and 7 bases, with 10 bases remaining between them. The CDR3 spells CASSLAGGGQPQHF. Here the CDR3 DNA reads TGTGCCAGCAGCTTAGCCGGGGGCGGACAGCCCCAGCATTTT.

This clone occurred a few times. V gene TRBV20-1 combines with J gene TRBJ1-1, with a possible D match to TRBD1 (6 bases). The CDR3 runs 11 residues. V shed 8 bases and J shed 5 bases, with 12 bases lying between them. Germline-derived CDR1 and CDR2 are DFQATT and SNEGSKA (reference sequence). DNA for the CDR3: TGCAGTCCGGGGGCCGAGACTGAAGCTTTCTTT. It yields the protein CSPGAETEAFF.

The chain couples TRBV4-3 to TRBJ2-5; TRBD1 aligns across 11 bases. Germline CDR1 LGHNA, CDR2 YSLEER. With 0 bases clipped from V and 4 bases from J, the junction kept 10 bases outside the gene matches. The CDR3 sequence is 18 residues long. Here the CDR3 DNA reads TGCGCCAGCAGCCAAGATCTTTCGGGACAGGGGGTTTCAGAGACCCAGTACTTC. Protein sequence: CASSQDLSGQGVSETQYF.

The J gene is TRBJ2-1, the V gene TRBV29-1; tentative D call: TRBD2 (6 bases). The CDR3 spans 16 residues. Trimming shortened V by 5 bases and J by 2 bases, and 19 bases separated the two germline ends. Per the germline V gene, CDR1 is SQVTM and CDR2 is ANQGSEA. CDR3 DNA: TGCAGCGTTCTATTGACGGGGGTGTCTCCCTACAATGAGCAGTTCTTC. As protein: CSVLLTGVSPYNEQFF.

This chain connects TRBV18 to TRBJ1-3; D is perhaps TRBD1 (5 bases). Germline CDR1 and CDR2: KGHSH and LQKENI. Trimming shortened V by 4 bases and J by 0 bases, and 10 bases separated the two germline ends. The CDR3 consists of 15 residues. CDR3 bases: TGTGCCAGCTCACTGGAGGGGAGCTCTGGAAACACCATATATTTT. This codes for CASSLEGSSGNTIYF.

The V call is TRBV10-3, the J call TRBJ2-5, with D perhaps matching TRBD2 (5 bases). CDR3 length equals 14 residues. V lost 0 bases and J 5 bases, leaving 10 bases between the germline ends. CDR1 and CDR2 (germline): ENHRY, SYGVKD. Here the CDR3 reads CAISESAGRETQYF. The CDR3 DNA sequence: TGTGCCATCAGTGAGTCGGCGGGTCGGGAGACCCAGTACTTC.

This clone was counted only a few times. CDR3 DNA sequence: TGTGCCAGCAGTGAACGCCCCCCAGTCACCGGGGAGCTGTTTTTT. Its translation: CASSERPPVTGELFF. The chain employs TRBV2 and TRBJ2-2; no firm D call. Per the germline V gene, CDR1 is SNHLY and CDR2 is FYNNEI. The CDR3 has 15 residues. Trimming stripped 2 bases from V and 4 bases from J, with 11 bases between.

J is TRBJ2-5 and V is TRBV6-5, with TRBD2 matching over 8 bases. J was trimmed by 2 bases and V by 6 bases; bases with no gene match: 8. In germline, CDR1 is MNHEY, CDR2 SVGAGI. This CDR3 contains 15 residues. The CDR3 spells CASSQTSVTQETQYF. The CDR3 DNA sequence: TGTGCCAGCAGCCAGACTAGCGTCACACAAGAGACCCAGTACTTC.